The 31 T cell receptor beta chains listed next were all sequenced from one sample in a study of blood T cell repertoires in COVID-19. TCRdb's copy holds only in-frame clones and misses some; the assay was immunoSEQ multiplex PCR. In the table there are under 250,000 clones, 80% to 90% of which are singletons. Sequenced sample: peripheral blood. These receptors all come from a woman between 45 and 65 years old with active or convalescent COVID-19.

This clone has a single count. The chain is built from TRBV6-6 and TRBJ1-5; TRBD1 agrees at 8 bases. CDR1 is MNHNY, CDR2 SVGAGI, per germline (reference sequence). This CDR3 is built from 16 residues. The junction had 6 bases not matched to a gene; V was cut back by 2 bases and J by 3 bases. The CDR3 loop is CASSYGQGAINQPQHF. CDR3 DNA: TGTGCCAGCAGTTACGGGCAGGGGGCAATCAATCAGCCCCAGCATTTT.

CDR3 residues: CASTLAGGAQYF. The DNA for the CDR3 is TGTGCCAGCACCCTAGCGGGAGGTGCGCAGTATTTT. The chain joins TRBV6-6 to TRBJ2-3; TRBD2 matches 11 bases. The CDR3 spans 12 residues. Trimming took 7 bases from V and 10 from J; bases not matched to a gene: 4. Germline V CDR1 and CDR2: MNHNY, SVGAGI (reference sequence).

This chain connects TRBV12-5 to TRBJ2-2; TRBD2 matches 10 bases. With V trimmed by 3 bases and J by 6 bases, 4 bases remained unmatched. CDR3 length equals 15 residues. CDR1 LGHNT and CDR2 FRNRAP come from the germline V gene. The CDR3 bases are TGTGCTAGTGGTTTATCCGGGACTAGCGCCGGGGAGCTGTTTTTT. Its translation: CASGLSGTSAGELFF.

The rearrangement links TRBV19 to TRBJ2-2; D is unclear. V was shortened by 3 bases and J by 3 bases, with 8 bases between the two germline ends. Germline V gives CDR1 LNHDA, CDR2 SQIVND (reference sequence). The length of the CDR3 is 14 residues. DNA for the CDR3: TGTGCCAGTAGTATTTCACTTCACACCGGGGAGCTGTTTTTT. Amino acid sequence: CASSISLHTGELFF. The variable domain in full, with the rest retrieved from reference TRBV19 and TRBJ2-2, is DGGITQSPKYLFRKEGQNVTLSCEQNLNHDAMYWYRQDPGQGLRLIYYSQIVNDFQKGDIAEGYSVSREKKESFPLTVTSAQKNPTAFYLCASSISLHTGELFFGEGSRLTVL.

This clone showed up just once. The J gene is TRBJ1-1, the V gene TRBV9; tentatively, D is TRBD1 (6 bases). Trimming took 3 bases from V and 7 from J, leaving 10 bases between them. CDR1 SGDLS and CDR2 YYNGEE come from the germline V gene. The CDR3 totals 12 residues. CDR3 DNA: TGTGCCAGCAGCGCCCAGGGGCTTGAAGCTTTCTTT. Protein sequence: CASSAQGLEAFF. The full variable domain, completed using reference TRBV9 and TRBJ1-1, is DSGVTQTPKHLITATGQRVTLRCSPRSGDLSVYWYQQSLDQGLQFLIQYYNGEERAKGNILERFSAQQFPDLHSELNLSSLELGDSALYFCASSAQGLEAFFGQGTRLTVV.

The rearrangement links TRBV12-3 or TRBV12-4 to TRBJ2-1; no reliable D call. V was trimmed by 8 bases and J by 7 bases, leaving 12 bases between them. There are 12 residues in the CDR3. The CDR3 protein is CASQGGGNEQFF. The CDR3 nucleotides read TGTGCCAGCCAAGGCGGTGGAAATGAGCAGTTCTTC.

The rearrangement uses TRBV6-1 and TRBJ1-5; D possibly corresponds to TRBD1 (5 bases). Trimming shortened V by 3 bases and J by 5 bases, and 14 bases separated the two germline ends. The CDR3 totals 15 residues. CDR1 and CDR2 from the germline V gene are MNHNS and SASEGT. The DNA of the CDR3 is TGTGCCAGCAGTGAGTTTTTGCAGGGCCATCAGCCCCAGCATTTT. This encodes CASSEFLQGHQPQHF.

Only a few counts were recorded for this clone. V is TRBV12-5 and J is TRBJ1-1; the match to TRBD1 covers 10 bases. The CDR3 covers 12 residues. Germline trimming cut 5 bases from V and 7 bases from J; bases unmatched to any gene: 1. From germline, CDR1 is LGHNT and CDR2 FRNRAP. The CDR3 loop reads CASGRDRGEAFF. CDR3 DNA sequence: TGTGCTAGTGGTCGGGACAGGGGTGAAGCTTTCTTT.

The V gene is TRBV4-1, the J gene TRBJ1-1, with TRBD1 as a possible D gene (6 bases). The germline V gene has CDR1 MGHRA and CDR2 YSYEKL. Trimming left V 0 bases short and J 3 bases short, with 8 bases between. The CDR3 loop spans 14 amino acids. The CDR3 DNA is TGCGCCAGCAGCCAAGAAACAGGGTACACTGAAGCTTTCTTT. Its protein product is CASSQETGYTEAFF.

This clone was seen just once. The chain uses TRBV19 and TRBJ1-5, with a weak D call TRBD1 (5 bases). Germline V gene sequence: CDR1 LNHDA, CDR2 SQIVND (reference sequence). The CDR3 length is 14 residues. The V end lost 4 bases, the J end lost 2 bases, and 9 bases lay between the germline ends. CDR3 sequence: CASSRQRGNQPQHF. CDR3 DNA sequence: TGTGCCAGTAGTAGACAGCGCGGCAATCAGCCCCAGCATTTT.

This chain links TRBV27 with TRBJ2-3; 11 positions match TRBD2. Germline V CDR1 and CDR2: MNHEY, SMNVEV (reference sequence). V shed 5 bases and J 3 bases; nucleotides not matched to a gene: 7. The CDR3 is 16 residues long. CDR3 sequence: CASSQIGTSGTDTQYF. DNA for the CDR3: TGTGCCAGCAGTCAGATCGGGACTAGCGGAACAGATACGCAGTATTTT.

DNA for the CDR3: TGTGCCAGCAGTGACAGAGGATCAACTAATGAAAAACTGTTTTTT. This gives the protein CASSDRGSTNEKLFF. The V and J genes are TRBV6-1 and TRBJ1-4; D is unresolved. The V end was cut by 3 bases, the J end by 0 bases, with 8 bases between. The germline V gene encodes CDR1 MNHNS and CDR2 SASEGT. This CDR3 is 15 amino acids long.

V usage is TRBV10-3 and J usage is TRBJ2-1, with D perhaps matching TRBD2 (6 bases). The CDR3 is 15 residues long. Germline V lookup: CDR1 ENHRY, CDR2 SYGVKD. With 0 bases removed from V and 1 base from J, the gap between germline ends came to 7 bases. The CDR3 nucleotides are TGTGCCATCAGTGAGTCGACTAGATCCTACAATGAGCAGTTCTTC. It encodes CAISESTRSYNEQFF.

The chain combines TRBV5-3 with TRBJ1-5, with D hard to call. TRBV5-3 qualifies as an ORF whose function is uncertain. The CDR3 loop spans 12 amino acids. The ends were cut back, 8 bases at V and 1 base at J, with 7 bases in the middle. CDR3 loop: CASGESNQPQHF. The CDR3 bases are TGTGCCAGTGGAGAGAGCAATCAGCCCCAGCATTTT.

The V and J genes are TRBV28 and TRBJ1-5, with unresolved D. CDR3 size: 12 residues. Germline assignment: CDR1 MDHEN and CDR2 SYDVKM. V dropped 2 bases and J dropped 8 bases, with 7 bases sitting between them. CDR3 DNA: TGTGCCAGCAGTTTACCCGGGGAGCCCCAGCATTTT. Translated: CASSLPGEPQHF.

The chain joins TRBV18 to TRBJ2-7; a weak D match, TRBD2 (5 bases). V was shortened by 3 bases and J by 5 bases, with 8 bases between the two germline ends. The CDR3 sequence is 12 residues long. Germline loops: CDR1 KGHSH, CDR2 LQKENI. DNA for the CDR3: TGTGCCAGCTCACCGCCGGGAAACGAGCAGTACTTC. This codes for CASSPPGNEQYF.

The chain links TRBV5-1 to TRBJ1-4; no clear D. The CDR3 is 14 residues long. Germline loops: CDR1 SGHRS, CDR2 YFSETQ. V was pared by 4 bases and J by 4 bases, with 11 bases between. CDR3 in DNA: TGCGCCAGCAGCAGTGAAGGAGGTAATGAAAAACTGTTTTTT. Translated, it gives CASSSEGGNEKLFF.

The chain is built from TRBV11-2 and TRBJ2-7; 10 bases match TRBD1. The CDR3 has 14 residues. Germline CDR1 reads SGHAT; CDR2 reads FQNNGV. Trimming removed 9 bases from V and 4 bases from J; junction bases left unmatched: 9. The CDR3 protein is CASGWDRGAYEQYF. The CDR3 bases are TGTGCCAGTGGGTGGGACAGGGGCGCTTACGAGCAGTACTTC. The full variable domain, rest sourced from reference TRBV11-2 and TRBJ2-7, is EAGVAQSPRYKIIEKRQSVAFWCNPISGHATLYWYQQILGQGPKLLIQFQNNGVVDDSQLPKDRFSAERLKGVDSTLKIQPAKLEDSAVYLCASGWDRGAYEQYFGPGTRLTVT.

The V call is TRBV28, the J call TRBJ2-7; 7 bases map to TRBD1. After removal of 3 bases from V and 5 bases from J, the junction contained 4 bases not matched to a gene. Looked up from germline, CDR1 is MDHEN and CDR2 is SYDVKM. This CDR3 comprises 13 residues. CDR3 protein: CASSLTGKDEQYF. The CDR3 DNA is TGTGCCAGCAGTTTGACAGGGAAGGACGAGCAGTACTTC.

For the CDR3, the DNA is TGTGCCAGCAGCCCGAGGGAGGGTGTGGGGTCCACTGAAGCTTTCTTT. Protein: CASSPREGVGSTEAFF. V and J are TRBV9 and TRBJ1-1; D gene ambiguous. The V gene's germline CDR1 is SGDLS and CDR2 YYNGEE. The CDR3 length is 16 residues. The V end lost 4 bases, the J end lost 4 bases, and 20 bases lay between the germline ends.

The chain links TRBV6-2 or TRBV6-3 to TRBJ2-1, with D maybe TRBD2 (5 bases). Trimming took 0 bases from V and 10 from J, leaving 10 bases between them. The CDR3 length is 13 residues. Germline values: CDR1 MNHEY, CDR2 SVGEGT. DNA for the CDR3: TGTGCCAGCAGTTACTCGAGGGTGGGCGAGCAGTTCTTC. As protein: CASSYSRVGEQFF.

V gene TRBV18 combines with J gene TRBJ1-2; no reliable D call. The CDR3 contains 13 residues. In germline, CDR1 is KGHSH, CDR2 LQKENI. The V end was cut by 3 bases, the J end by 6 bases, with 11 bases between. Here the CDR3 reads CASSPLSLDGYTF. The CDR3 nucleotides are TGTGCCAGCTCACCCCTAAGTCTTGATGGCTACACCTTC.

This clone was counted a single time. J is TRBJ1-1 and V is TRBV5-6; D is possibly TRBD1 (6 bases). In germline, CDR1 is SGHDT, CDR2 YYEEEE. CDR3 length: 15 amino acids. The V gene lost 2 bases and the J gene lost 4 bases, with 15 bases spanning the gap. Written as DNA, the CDR3 is TGTGCCAGCAGCTTTAGCACAGGGTTAGGCACTGAAGCTTTCTTT. The encoded protein is CASSFSTGLGTEAFF.

This clone was seen a few times. The chain is built from TRBV2 and TRBJ1-5; unclear D gene. The CDR3 consists of 14 residues. The V end was cut by 7 bases, the J end by 7 bases, with 17 bases between. Germline-derived CDR1 and CDR2 are SNHLY and FYNNEI. The CDR3 coding sequence is TGTGCCAGCACTAATGGGCGGGCTCGCCAGCCCCAGCATTTT. Its protein product is CASTNGRARQPQHF.

The gene calls are TRBV6-2 or TRBV6-3 and TRBJ2-7, with a possible D match to TRBD2 (6 bases). Trimming took off 6 bases at V and 0 bases at J, with 18 bases between the two ends. Germline loops: CDR1 MNHEY, CDR2 SVGEGT. The CDR3 is made up of 16 amino acids. The CDR3 sequence: CASSPRGGPSSYEQYV. CDR3 bases: TGTGCCAGCAGCCCTCGGGGAGGACCTAGCTCCTACGAGCAGTACGTC.

This clone showed up just once. V and J are TRBV29-1 and TRBJ1-4; the D is unclear. The CDR3 runs 14 residues. The ends were cut back, 3 bases at V and 7 bases at J, with 15 bases in the middle. In germline, CDR1 is SQVTM, CDR2 ANQGSEA. CDR3 in amino acids: CSVEMEGDGEKLFF. The DNA for the CDR3 is TGCAGCGTTGAGATGGAGGGTGACGGTGAAAAACTGTTTTTT. Full variable domain (remainder filled in from reference TRBV29-1 and TRBJ1-4): SAVISQKPSRDICQRGTSLTIQCQVDSQVTMMFWYRQQPGQSLTLIATANQGSEATYESGFVIDKFPISRPNLTFSTLTVSNMSPEDSSIYLCSVEMEGDGEKLFFGSGTQLSVL.

This clone was counted only a few times. The V call is TRBV19, the J call TRBJ1-2; no clear D. CDR3 length: 13 amino acids. The V end was cut by 3 bases, the J end by 4 bases, with 9 bases between. Germline values: CDR1 LNHDA, CDR2 SQIVND (reference sequence). As DNA, the CDR3 is TGTGCCAGTAGTATTCGAGACACCTATGGCTACACCTTC. Translation: CASSIRDTYGYTF.

J is TRBJ1-2 and V is TRBV7-3, with 7 bases identical to TRBD1. The CDR3 runs 15 residues. The junction had 11 bases not matched to a gene; V was cut back by 6 bases and J by 4 bases. The V gene's germline CDR1 is SGHTA and CDR2 FQGTGA. Here the CDR3 DNA reads TGTGCCAGCAGGTACCGGGACAGTCAAGGCTATGGCTACACCTTC. This codes for CASRYRDSQGYGYTF.

The CDR3 is CASTFQGLPDQPQHF. As DNA, the CDR3 is TGTGCCAGCACCTTCCAGGGCCTTCCAGATCAGCCCCAGCATTTT. This rearrangement joins TRBV6-5 to TRBJ1-5; D is possibly TRBD1 (5 bases). V lost 7 bases and J lost 5, with 18 bases in between. This CDR3 region has 15 residues. Germline lookup yields CDR1 MNHEY and CDR2 SVGAGI.

The chain uses TRBV19 and TRBJ1-5; the match to TRBD1 covers 7 bases. V gave up 7 bases and J gave up 6 bases; unmatched junction bases: 15. CDR3 length equals 16 residues. CDR1 and CDR2 from the germline V gene are LNHDA and SQIVND (reference sequence). In DNA form, the CDR3 reads TGTGCCAGTACCTCAGAGGGGGCTGAAGGTCGTCAGCCCCAGCATTTT. This codes for CASTSEGAEGRQPQHF.

The V gene is TRBV27, the J gene TRBJ1-5; maybe TRBD1 (5 bases). CDR1 is MNHEY, CDR2 SMNVEV, per germline (reference sequence). The CDR3 has 16 residues. The ends were cut back, 6 bases at V and 1 base at J, with 16 bases in the middle. The CDR3 nucleotides read TGTGCCAGCAGCCTTGCCGCGACAGCAAGCAATCAGCCCCAGCATTTT. Protein: CASSLAATASNQPQHF.